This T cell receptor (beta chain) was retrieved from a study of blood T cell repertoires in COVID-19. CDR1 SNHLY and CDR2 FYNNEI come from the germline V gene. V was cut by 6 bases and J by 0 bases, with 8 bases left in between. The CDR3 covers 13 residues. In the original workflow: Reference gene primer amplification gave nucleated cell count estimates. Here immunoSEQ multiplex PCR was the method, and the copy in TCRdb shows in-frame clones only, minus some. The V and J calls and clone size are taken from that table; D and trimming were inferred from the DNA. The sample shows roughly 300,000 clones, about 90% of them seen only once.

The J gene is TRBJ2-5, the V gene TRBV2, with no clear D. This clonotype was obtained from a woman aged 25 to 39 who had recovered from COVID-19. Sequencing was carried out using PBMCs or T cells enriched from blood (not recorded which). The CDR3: CASRRDYQETQYF. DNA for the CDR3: TGTGCCAGCAGGCGAGACTACCAAGAGACCCAGTACTTC. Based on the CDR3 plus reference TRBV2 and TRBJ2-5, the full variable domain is EPEVTQTPSHQVTQMGQEVILRCVPISNHLYFYWYRQILGQKVEFLVSFYNNEISEKSEIFDDQFSVERPDGSNFTLKIRSTKLEDSAMYFCASRRDYQETQYFGPGTRLLVL.